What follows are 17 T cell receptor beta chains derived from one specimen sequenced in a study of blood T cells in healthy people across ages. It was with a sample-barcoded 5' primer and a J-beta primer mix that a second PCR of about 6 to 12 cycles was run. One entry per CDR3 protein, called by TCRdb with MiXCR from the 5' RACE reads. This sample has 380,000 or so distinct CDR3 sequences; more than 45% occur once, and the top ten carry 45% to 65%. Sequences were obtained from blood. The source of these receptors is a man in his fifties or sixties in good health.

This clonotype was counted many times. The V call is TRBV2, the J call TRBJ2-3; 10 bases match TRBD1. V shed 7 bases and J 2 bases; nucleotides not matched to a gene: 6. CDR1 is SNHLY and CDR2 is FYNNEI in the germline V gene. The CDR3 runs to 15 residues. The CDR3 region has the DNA TGTGCCAGCAAGGGACAGGGGACAACCACAGATACGCAGTATTTT. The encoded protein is CASKGQGTTTDTQYF.

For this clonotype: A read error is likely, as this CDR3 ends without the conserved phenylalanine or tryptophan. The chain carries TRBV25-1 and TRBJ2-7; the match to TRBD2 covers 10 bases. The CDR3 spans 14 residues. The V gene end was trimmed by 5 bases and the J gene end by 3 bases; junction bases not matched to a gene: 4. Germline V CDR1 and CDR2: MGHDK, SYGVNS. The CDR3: CASSLASGSYEQYY. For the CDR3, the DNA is TGTGCCAGCAGTCTCGCTAGCGGGAGCTACGAGCAGTACTAC.

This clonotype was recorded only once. The CDR3, as DNA: TGTGCCAGCCGGGATCAGGGGGCCTCTGGGCAGCCCCAGCATTTT. This codes for CASRDQGASGQPQHF. The chain carries TRBV6-6 and TRBJ1-5; TRBD1 matches at 8 bases. Germline V lookup: CDR1 MNHNY, CDR2 SVGAGI (reference sequence). The CDR3 totals 15 residues. The V and J ends lost 8 bases and 7 bases, in that order; junction bases with no gene match: 13.

For the CDR3, the DNA is TGTGCCAGCAGCGTCCAAGACAGGGGGGCCTACAATGAGCAGTTCTTC. Encoded protein: CASSVQDRGAYNEQFF. V and J are TRBV9 and TRBJ2-1; 9 bases agree with TRBD1. V lost 2 bases to trimming and J lost 2 bases; unmatched junction nucleotides: 5. CDR3 length equals 16 residues. Germline loops: CDR1 SGDLS, CDR2 YYNGEE.

CDR3 nucleotides: TGCAGTGCTAGGGACAGGGCTGAGTACGAGCAGTACTTC. It codes for CSARDRAEYEQYF. The J gene is TRBJ2-7, the V gene TRBV20-1; 8 bases are shared with TRBD1. Germline loops: CDR1 DFQATT, CDR2 SNEGSKA (reference sequence). CDR3 length equals 13 residues. The ends lost 3 bases at V and 4 bases at J; junction bases unmatched: 5.

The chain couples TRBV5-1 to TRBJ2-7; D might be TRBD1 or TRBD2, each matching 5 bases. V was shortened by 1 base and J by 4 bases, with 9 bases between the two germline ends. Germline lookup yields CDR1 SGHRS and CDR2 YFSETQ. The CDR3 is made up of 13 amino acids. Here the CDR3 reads CASSLWDGYEQYF. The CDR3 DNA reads TGCGCCAGCAGCTTGTGGGACGGGTACGAGCAGTACTTC.

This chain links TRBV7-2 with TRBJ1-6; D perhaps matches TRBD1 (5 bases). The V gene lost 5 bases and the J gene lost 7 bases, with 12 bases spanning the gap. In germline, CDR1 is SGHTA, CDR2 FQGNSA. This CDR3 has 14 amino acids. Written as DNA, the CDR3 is TGTGCCAGCAGCCTGAACGGGGGGAATTCACCCCTCCACTTT. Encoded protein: CASSLNGGNSPLHF.

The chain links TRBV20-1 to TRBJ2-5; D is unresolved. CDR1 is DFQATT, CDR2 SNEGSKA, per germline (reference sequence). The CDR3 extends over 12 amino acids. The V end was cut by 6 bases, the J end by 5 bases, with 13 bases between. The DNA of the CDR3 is TGCAGTGCCCCTGAAATGAGGGAGACCCAGTACTTC. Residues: CSAPEMRETQYF.

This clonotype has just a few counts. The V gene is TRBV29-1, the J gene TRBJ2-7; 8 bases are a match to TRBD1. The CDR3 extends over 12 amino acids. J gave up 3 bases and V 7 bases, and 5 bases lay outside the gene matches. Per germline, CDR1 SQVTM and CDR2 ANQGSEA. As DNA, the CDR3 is TGCAGCGCTAGGGACAGGTTCTACGAGCAGTACTTC. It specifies CSARDRFYEQYF.

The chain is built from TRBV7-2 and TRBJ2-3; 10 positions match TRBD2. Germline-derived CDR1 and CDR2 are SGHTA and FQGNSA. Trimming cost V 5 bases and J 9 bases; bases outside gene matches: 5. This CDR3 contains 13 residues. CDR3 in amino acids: CASSPEREGTQYF. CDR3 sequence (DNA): TGTGCCAGCAGCCCTGAGCGGGAGGGCACGCAGTATTTT.

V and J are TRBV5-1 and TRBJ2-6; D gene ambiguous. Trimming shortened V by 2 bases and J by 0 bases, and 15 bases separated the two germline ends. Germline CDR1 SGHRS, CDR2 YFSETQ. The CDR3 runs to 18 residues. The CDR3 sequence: CASSFLGVGPSGANVLTF. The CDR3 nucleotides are TGCGCCAGCAGCTTCCTAGGAGTAGGGCCCTCTGGGGCCAACGTCCTGACTTTC.

CDR3 sequence: CASSLVAGTNTGELFF. In DNA, the CDR3 is TGCGCCAGCAGCTTGGTGGCAGGGACGAACACCGGGGAGCTGTTTTTT. The J gene is TRBJ2-2, the V gene TRBV5-1, with D possibly being TRBD1 (5 bases). Germline CDR1 reads SGHRS; CDR2 reads YFSETQ. The V gene lost 0 bases and the J gene lost 0 bases, with 9 bases spanning the gap. This CDR3 has 16 amino acids.

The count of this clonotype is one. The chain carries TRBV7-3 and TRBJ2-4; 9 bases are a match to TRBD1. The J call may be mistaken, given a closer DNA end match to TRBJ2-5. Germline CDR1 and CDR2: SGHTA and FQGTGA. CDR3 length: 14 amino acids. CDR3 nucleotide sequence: TGTGCCAGCAGCTTCTCTGGGACAGGGGAGACCCAGTACTTC. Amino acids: CASSFSGTGETQYF.

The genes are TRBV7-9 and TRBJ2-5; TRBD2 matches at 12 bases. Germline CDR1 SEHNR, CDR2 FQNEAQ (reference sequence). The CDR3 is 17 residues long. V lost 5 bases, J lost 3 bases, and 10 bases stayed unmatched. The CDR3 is CASSPGLAGLQEETQYF. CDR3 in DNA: TGTGCCAGCAGCCCAGGACTAGCGGGACTCCAAGAAGAGACCCAGTACTTC.

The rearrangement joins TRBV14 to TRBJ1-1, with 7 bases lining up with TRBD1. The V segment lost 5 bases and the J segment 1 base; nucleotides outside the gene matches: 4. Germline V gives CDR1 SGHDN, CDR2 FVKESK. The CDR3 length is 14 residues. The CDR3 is CASSYYRGNTEAFF. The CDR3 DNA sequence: TGTGCCAGCAGCTACTACAGGGGGAACACTGAAGCTTTCTTT.

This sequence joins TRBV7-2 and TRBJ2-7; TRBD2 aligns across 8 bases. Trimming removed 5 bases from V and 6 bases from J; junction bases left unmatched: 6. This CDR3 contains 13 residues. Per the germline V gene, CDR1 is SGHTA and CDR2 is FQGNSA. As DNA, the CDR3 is TGTGCCAGCAGCCCCACTAGCGGATTCGAGCAGTACTTC. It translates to CASSPTSGFEQYF.

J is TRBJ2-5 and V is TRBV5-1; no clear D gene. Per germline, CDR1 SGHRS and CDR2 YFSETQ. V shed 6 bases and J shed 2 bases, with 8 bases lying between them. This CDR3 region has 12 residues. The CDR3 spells CASKPEQETQYF. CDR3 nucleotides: TGCGCCAGCAAACCCGAACAAGAGACCCAGTACTTC.